Listed here are 17 T cell receptor beta chains from one sample, sequenced in a study of T cell repertoires in cytomegalovirus infection. Each CDR3 protein gets one entry after TCRdb re-called the reads with MiXCR. The sample records some 450,000 distinct CDR3 sequences, about 33% being singletons. Material: PBMCs. The receptors derive from a human donor in good health (CMV status not recorded). Some clones in this sample may be carry-over from other donors' samples.

This clonotype was counted many times. The chain is built from TRBV7-9 and TRBJ2-1, with 15 bases matching TRBD2. V lost 5 bases and J lost 7; bases outside the gene matches: 9. Germline CDR1 reads SEHNR; CDR2 reads FQNEAQ (reference sequence). The CDR3 consists of 17 residues. The CDR3 DNA sequence: TGTGCCAGCAGCCGCCTCGGGACTAGCGGGGGGAGAAATGAGCAGTTCTTC. Amino acid sequence: CASSRLGTSGGRNEQFF.

The chain employs TRBV3-1 and TRBJ1-1; unclear D gene. The ends were cut back, 1 base at V and 6 bases at J, with 15 bases in the middle. The CDR3 is made up of 15 amino acids. Germline-derived CDR1 and CDR2 are LGHDT and YNNKEL (reference sequence). The CDR3 nucleotides read TGTGCCAGCAGCCAAGGATTCCAAACTGGGGCTGAAGCTTTCTTT. This gives the protein CASSQGFQTGAEAFF. Full variable domain (remainder filled in from reference TRBV3-1 and TRBJ1-1): DTAVSQTPKYLVTQMGNDKSIKCEQNLGHDTMYWYKQDSKKFLKIMFSYNNKELIINETVPNRFSPKSPDKAHLNLHINSLELGDSAVYFCASSQGFQTGAEAFFGQGTRLTVV.

In the case of this clonotype: A junction end diverges from the germline sequence, so it may reflect a read error. J is TRBJ1-5 and V is TRBV7-2; D is unresolved. Germline CDR1 is SGHTA and CDR2 is FQGNSA. The CDR3 contains 13 residues. CDR3 nucleotides: TGTGCCAGCAGCTTACGTAGCAATCAGCCCCTGCGTTTT. Its protein is CASSLRSNQPLRF. The complete variable domain, with remaining parts taken from reference TRBV7-2 and TRBJ1-5, reads GAGVSQSPSNKVTEKGKDVELRCDPISGHTALYWYRQSLGQGLEFLIYFQGNSAPDKSGLPSDRFSAERTGGSVSTLTIQRTQQEDSAVYLCASSLRSNQPLRFGDGTRLSIL.

The J gene is TRBJ1-2, the V gene TRBV6-1; D gene ambiguous. V was clipped by 8 bases and J by 4 bases, with 11 bases between them. The germline CDR1 and CDR2 sequences are MNHNS and SASEGT. The CDR3 contains 12 residues. CDR3 residues: CASFSSLYGYTF. The CDR3 coding sequence is TGTGCCAGCTTCAGTAGCCTCTATGGCTACACCTTC.

Comment on this clonotype: This CDR3 fails to terminate in the conserved phenylalanine or tryptophan, so it likely reflects a read error. Because the CDR3's place on the DNA is in doubt, the DNA is left out and the CDR3 is given as listed by TCRdb. V and J are TRBV7-2 and TRBJ2-1. Termini included, the CDR3 measures 14 amino acids. Looked up from germline, CDR1 is SGHTA and CDR2 is FQGNSA. Here the CDR3 reads CASSPVLLNNEQLL.

This clonotype was seen repeatedly, ten times or more. J is TRBJ2-1 and V is TRBV7-8, with D perhaps assigned TRBD1 or TRBD2 (5 bases each). V lost 5 bases and J lost 5, with 19 bases in between. The CDR3 covers 16 residues. CDR1 is SGHVS, CDR2 FQNEAQ, per germline. CDR3: CASSPRDVRAHNEQFF. CDR3 bases: TGTGCCAGCAGCCCTAGGGACGTCCGCGCCCACAATGAGCAGTTCTTC.

This clonotype was picked up a small number of times. The chain couples TRBV7-6 to TRBJ1-2; a weak D match, TRBD1 (5 bases). This CDR3 spans 15 amino acids. CDR1 and CDR2 (germline): SGHVS, FNYEAQ. V shed 5 bases and J shed 7 bases, with 20 bases lying between them. The CDR3 nucleotides read TGTGCCAGCAGCCCGGGGGGGGTCTCCTCCAGTGGCTACACCTTC. Translated: CASSPGGVSSSGYTF.

J is TRBJ2-1 and V is TRBV3-1; TRBD2 matches at 8 bases. Germline CDR1 LGHDT, CDR2 YNNKEL (reference sequence). This CDR3 contains 15 residues. V lost 0 bases and J lost 6; bases outside the gene matches: 4. CDR3 region: CASSQDLAGINEQFF. The CDR3 DNA reads TGTGCCAGCAGCCAAGACTTAGCGGGGATCAATGAGCAGTTCTTC.

This clonotype was detected a few times. Written as DNA, the CDR3 is TGTGCCAGCAGCTTAAGGGGGGGGGGGGGCCTGGGAAATGAGCAGTTCTTC. Amino acids: CASSLRGGGGLGNEQFF. The chain is built from TRBV7-3 and TRBJ2-1, with D perhaps TRBD2 (7 bases). The CDR3 is 17 residues long. The germline CDR1 and CDR2 sequences are SGHTA and FQGTGA. V was cut by 1 base and J by 7 bases, with 20 bases left in between.

This clonotype was detected many times. This sequence joins TRBV7-2 and TRBJ2-3, with D maybe TRBD2 (5 bases). The V and J ends lost 0 bases and 3 bases respectively, with 13 bases between them. This CDR3 region has 16 residues. Looked up from germline, CDR1 is SGHTA and CDR2 is FQGNSA. In DNA, the CDR3 is TGTGCCAGCAGCTTAGCGCCTAGCCTAAGGACAGATACGCAGTATTTT. It encodes CASSLAPSLRTDTQYF.

This clonotype was seen more than once but under ten times. This chain joins TRBV7-2 and TRBJ2-1; 11 positions match TRBD2. The V and J ends lost 3 bases and 2 bases, in that order; junction bases with no gene match: 6. This CDR3 is built from 17 residues. In germline, CDR1 is SGHTA, CDR2 FQGNSA. The CDR3 DNA reads as TGTGCCAGCAGCTTTCGACTAGCGGGGTCCCCCTACAATGAGCAGTTCTTC. Its protein product is CASSFRLAGSPYNEQFF.

The chain employs TRBV6-2 or TRBV6-3 and TRBJ2-7; D is perhaps TRBD1 or TRBD2 (6 bases each). The germline gives CDR1 MNHEY, CDR2 SVGEGT. V was pared by 0 bases and J by 2 bases, with 11 bases between. The length of the CDR3 is 15 residues. The CDR3 coding sequence is TGTGCCAGCAGTTACTCAGGGGGGACCCCCTACGAGCAGTACTTC. It is translated as CASSYSGGTPYEQYF.

A few counts support this clonotype. The chain carries TRBV11-2 and TRBJ2-3; the D gene is possibly TRBD1 (6 bases). The germline V gene has CDR1 SGHAT and CDR2 FQNNGV. CDR3 length: 17 amino acids. V dropped 3 bases and J dropped 1 base, with 17 bases sitting between them. In nucleotides, the CDR3 is TGTGCCAGCAGCTTTAGTGGGGGCGGCAGACGCACAGATACGCAGTATTTT. This codes for CASSFSGGGRRTDTQYF.

The chain is built from TRBV14 and TRBJ1-2; no reliable D call. V lost 0 bases to trimming and J lost 7 bases, with 9 bases between them. This CDR3 is 13 amino acids long. Germline assignment: CDR1 SGHDN and CDR2 FVKESK. The CDR3 loop reads CASSQDLRSGYTF. DNA for the CDR3: TGTGCCAGCAGCCAAGATTTGAGGAGTGGCTACACCTTC.

This clonotype was seen more than once but under ten times. V and J are TRBV5-4 and TRBJ2-1, with no clear D. The CDR3 is made up of 16 amino acids. V was pared by 1 base and J by 0 bases, with 11 bases between. Germline CDR1 is SGHNT and CDR2 is YYREEE (reference sequence). For the CDR3, the DNA is TGTGCCAGCAGCTTGTCACCCCCTACCTCCTACAATGAGCAGTTCTTC. Translated: CASSLSPPTSYNEQFF.

CDR3 coding DNA: TGTGCCAGCAGCCGAAACCCCTCCTCCCGGCGGGCCCTGGCCGGGGAGCTGTTTTTT. Encoded protein: CASSRNPSSRRALAGELFF. V gene TRBV9 combines with J gene TRBJ2-2; D possibly corresponds to TRBD2 (5 bases). The CDR3 totals 19 residues. CDR1 and CDR2 (germline): SGDLS, YYNGEE. V was shortened by 4 bases and J by 6 bases, with 28 bases between the two germline ends.

In its sample, this clonotype was seen many times. The genes are TRBV12-3 or TRBV12-4 and TRBJ2-1, with 10 bases aligning to TRBD2. Trimming at V came to 3 bases and at J to 6 bases, leaving 5 bases not matched to a gene. The CDR3 totals 15 residues. CDR3 coding DNA: TGTGCCAGCAGTTTGAGAGCGGGGGGGCCCAATGAGCAGTTCTTC. This codes for CASSLRAGGPNEQFF.